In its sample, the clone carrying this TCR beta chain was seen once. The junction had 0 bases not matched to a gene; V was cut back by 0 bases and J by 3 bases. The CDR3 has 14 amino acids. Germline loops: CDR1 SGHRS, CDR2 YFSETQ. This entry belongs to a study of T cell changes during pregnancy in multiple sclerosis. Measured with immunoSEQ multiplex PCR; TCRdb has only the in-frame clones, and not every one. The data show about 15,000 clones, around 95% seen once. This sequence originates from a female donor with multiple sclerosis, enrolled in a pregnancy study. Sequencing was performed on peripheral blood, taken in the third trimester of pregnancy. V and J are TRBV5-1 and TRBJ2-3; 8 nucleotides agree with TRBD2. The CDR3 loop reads CASSLAGGTDTQYF. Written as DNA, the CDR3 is TGCGCCAGCAGCTTGGCGGGGGGGACAGATACGCAGTATTTT.